This TCR beta chain was documented in a study of blood T cell repertoires in COVID-19 (dated by TCRdb to about 2020). Context from the whole study: Collaborator samples came from the United States, Italy and Spain and covered acute and convalescent phases of COVID-19. Deeply sampled blood TCRbeta repertoires from subjects exposed to, actively infected with, or recovered from COVID-19 were included in the dataset. The repertoires were released in a freely available public database intended as a resource for research on the immune response to SARS-CoV-2. The material from the prospective study consisted of cDNA or gDNA derived from T cells, B-cell-depleted T cells, or PBMCs. Where HLA class I and class II types were available, the types were taken from metadata supplied by the sample provider, not from assay-based typing. The sample metadata nearly always contained a de-identified subject ID, COVID-19 status, age in years and sex. The samples were drawn from two sources: the first 160 participants of the ongoing ImmuneRACE study, and 1,000 to 1,500 subjects contributed by 6 global collaborators. Overall results and qualifications from the work: The amount of clinical and demographic metadata varied by source and participant and was provided uncurated.

TCRbeta CDR3 regions were amplified from genomic DNA by means of the immunoSEQ Assay, a bias-controlled multiplex PCR. The authors' analysis ran thus. The number of nucleated cells in each sample was estimated from the amplification of reference gene primers within the assay. To quantify the absolute abundance of each unique TCRbeta CDR3 rearrangement, sequence reads were collapsed and filtered. For each sample, productive Simpson clonality was calculated by taking the square root of Simpson's diversity index across productive rearrangements. TCRdb retrieved this table from immuneACCESS and kept in-frame rearrangements only. Not all clones are present; in checked studies, unresolved V genes account for under half, and no reason is known for the remainder. Clone size and the V and J calls come from that table; the DNA yielded D and trimming. This sample gives approximately 280,000 clones in total; over 85% of them show up just once. Of the sample, approximately 1.8% falls within the top ten clones.

CDR1 and CDR2 are drawn from the germline V gene: MNHEY, SVGAGI. From cysteine to phenylalanine, the CDR3 is 15 amino acids long. Only CDR3 DNA remains: 45 bases, in frame from the first base. The V end gives up 6 bases and the J end 4 bases, leaving 8 bases in the junction not matched to a gene. As to this clone: The antigen this receptor binds is unknown. No base quality information exists; no much larger clone differs at one position.

Participants in the prospective study were aged about 18 to 90 years, lived in under 30 United States geographic areas, and enrolled through a virtual design. Cohort assignment in the prospective study relied on participant-reported clinical history from a screening survey and a study questionnaire. For ImmuneRACE Cohort 3, a participant was defined as recovered based on two consecutive negative NP/OP PCR tests, clearance by a healthcare professional, or resolution of symptoms. In the prospective study, whole blood, serum and a nasopharyngeal or oropharyngeal swab were collected from each participant by mobile phlebotomists. Participants in the prospective study had the option to provide additional blood draws and questionnaires over a roughly 2-month period. Blood samples from the prospective study were shipped frozen or at room temperature prior to DNA extraction.

Specimen: PBMCs or T cells enriched from blood (not recorded which). The chain employs TRBV6-5 and TRBJ2-1; 8 bases in the junction line up with TRBD1. This sequence was found in a woman between 55 and 75 years old who had recovered from COVID-19. CDR3 reads: CASRPGQGSYNEQFF. The base sequence is TGTGCCAGCAGGCCCGGACAGGGTTCTTACAATGAGCAGTTCTTC.